Listed below are T cell receptor beta chains from one sample, sequenced in a study of molecular identifiers for immune sequencing clone quantification. MiXCR, run by TCRdb on the PCR reads, gives a single entry per CDR3 protein. The sample lists 80,000 to 95,000 distinct CDR3 sequences, 15% to 20% occurring once. Sequenced input: naive CD8+ T cells from blood, with Jurkat cell RNA spiked in. The receptor set was obtained from a human donor in good health. Some libraries in this study had Jurkat cell RNA spiked in. Both conserved end residues are part of each CDR3. D genes are given only for firm matches. Clone sizes are given selectively: once, few, many, or a class where the clone is expanded.

>TRBD2|TRBJ2-7|many|TRBV7-9
CASSVAGLPGEQYF
TGTGCCAGCAGCGTAGCGGGTCTCCCCGGCGAGCAGTACTTC
>.|TRBJ2-7|few|TRBV12-3/TRBV12-4
CASSLVGFTYEQYF
TGTGCCAGCAGTTTAGTGGGGTTTACCTACGAGCAGTACTTC
>.|TRBJ1-1|many|TRBV29-1
CSVRPGTYTEAFF
TGCAGCGTCCGGCCAGGCACATACACTGAAGCTTTCTTT
>.|TRBJ2-7|many|TRBV19
CASSTKQDPRTYEQYF
TGTGCCAGTAGTACAAAACAGGACCCCCGAACCTACGAGCAGTACTTC
>.|TRBJ2-2|many|TRBV5-1
CASSWLLQNTGELFF
TGCGCCAGCAGCTGGTTACTTCAAAACACCGGGGAGCTGTTTTTT
>.|TRBJ1-3|many|TRBV7-9
CASSSTIRGSGNTIYF
TGTGCCAGCAGCTCCACCATCAGGGGCTCTGGAAACACCATATATTTT
>.|TRBJ1-1|many|TRBV7-2
CASSTDRGFSTEAFF
TGTGCCAGCAGCACGGACAGAGGCTTCAGCACTGAAGCTTTCTTT
>TRBD2|TRBJ2-2|many|TRBV6-2/TRBV6-3
CASSWGLAYTGELFF
TGTGCCAGCAGCTGGGGACTAGCTTACACCGGGGAGCTGTTTTTT
>.|TRBJ2-1|many|TRBV6-1
CASTLGGFLPNEQFF
TGTGCCAGCACTCTTGGGGGCTTCCTCCCCAATGAGCAGTTCTTC
>.|TRBJ1-5|.|TRBV7-9
CASSSLAPGDTLYGNQPQHF
TGTGCCAGCAGCTCATTGGCTCCCGGGGACACCCTCTATGGCAATCAGCCTCAGCATTTT
>.|TRBJ1-2|many|TRBV12-2
CASRPGTPTGYTF
TGTGCAAGTCGCCCCGGGACCCCGACCGGCTACACCTTC
>.|TRBJ2-5|many|TRBV20-1
CSARETSQGGKTQYF
TGCAGTGCTAGAGAGACTAGCCAAGGGGGAAAGACCCAGTACTTC
>.|TRBJ2-1|.|TRBV18
CASSPVGAPSYNEQFF
TGTGCCAGCTCACCGGTCGGGGCACCCTCCTACAATGAGCAGTTCTTC
>.|TRBJ1-1|many|TRBV4-3
CASSQEFGTGAEAFF
TGCGCCAGCAGCCAAGAGTTCGGGACGGGGGCTGAAGCTTTCTTT
>.|TRBJ1-6|many|TRBV27
CASRWPGPNSPLHF
TGTGCCAGCCGCTGGCCAGGGCCTAATTCACCCCTCCACTTT
>TRBD2|TRBJ2-1|many|TRBV7-9
CASSLSQGLAVWGEQFF
TGTGCCAGCAGCTTATCTCAAGGACTAGCGGTTTGGGGGGAGCAGTTCTTC
>.|TRBJ2-3|.|TRBV11-2
CASSLDGLGSYTDTQYF
TGTGCCAGCAGCTTGGATGGGCTGGGGTCGTACACAGATACGCAGTATTTT